This TCR beta chain originates from a study of T cells in Graves' hyperthyroidism and ophthalmopathy. This clonotype came up a few times. The CDR3 contains 12 residues. Trimming removed 8 bases from V and 5 bases from J, with 14 bases in between. Germline values: CDR1 GTSNPN, CDR2 SVGIG (reference sequence). TCR beta CDR3 regions were amplified from RNA transcripts. First-round RT-PCR with HTBI primers amplified the TCR CDR3 region. TCRdb redid the calling of the multiplex PCR reads with MiXCR, one entry per CDR3 protein. The repertoire holds a few hundred thousand distinct CDR3 sequences, with 12% to 15% as singletons.

V and J are TRBV30 and TRBJ2-3; TRBD1 is a possible D gene (6 bases). Sequenced material: blood. The clonotype originates from a woman younger than 30 with Graves' hyperthyroidism. CDR3 bases: TGTGCCCAAAACAGGGTAATAGATACGCAGTATTTT. Its translation is CAQNRVIDTQYF.